The 16 T cell receptor beta chains presented below share a single source sample, sequenced in a study of shared clonotypes between healthy human individuals. Libraries were prepared by immunoSEQ multiplex PCR; TCRdb keeps only in-frame clonotypes and omits some of them. Found here are hundreds of thousands of clones, around three quarters of them singletons; the top ten hold around 2%. Sample: memory CD4+ T cells sorted from blood. Indicated subset: CD45RA-negative fraction. All receptors derive from a woman between 25 and 40 years old in good health.

This clone was seen at least ten times. CDR3 bases: TGCGCCAGCAGCTCCCATCCGGGCACAGATACGCAGTATTTT. Translation gives CASSSHPGTDTQYF. This chain joins TRBV5-1 and TRBJ2-3; D remains ambiguous. Between the trimmed V and J ends, which lost 3 bases and 1 base, there was a span of 9 bases. CDR3 length: 14 residues. The V gene's germline CDR1 is SGHRS and CDR2 YFSETQ.

In its sample, this clone was seen a few times. Other DNA variants within this sample encode the same CDR3. The rearrangement links TRBV28 to TRBJ2-7; no firm D call. V lost 6 bases and J 4 bases, leaving 7 bases between the germline ends. Germline-derived CDR1 and CDR2 are MDHEN and SYDVKM. The length of the CDR3 is 11 residues. In DNA, the CDR3 is TGTGCCAGCAGCTCCGGATACGAGCAGTACTTC. Its protein product is CASSSGYEQYF.

This clone was picked up many times. V usage is TRBV29-1 and J usage is TRBJ1-4; 7 bases are shared with TRBD1. The CDR3 extends over 12 amino acids. Germline CDR1 SQVTM, CDR2 ANQGSEA. Unmatched junction bases numbered 10, after V lost 7 bases and J lost 11 bases. The CDR3: CSAGDSPVKLFF. The CDR3, as DNA: TGCAGCGCCGGGGACAGCCCGGTGAAACTGTTTTTT.

This chain joins TRBV10-3 and TRBJ1-5, with D hard to call. This CDR3 has 14 amino acids. Trimming pared 3 bases from V and 5 bases from J, leaving 11 bases between. From germline, CDR1 is ENHRY and CDR2 SYGVKD. The CDR3 loop is CAISDRSTDQPQHF. CDR3 nucleotides: TGTGCCATCAGTGATAGAAGTACCGATCAGCCCCAGCATTTT.

The table lists this clone with a few counts. CDR3 amino acids: CASSLGRSTDTQYF. In nucleotides, the CDR3 is TGTGCCAGCAGCTTGGGGAGAAGCACAGATACGCAGTATTTT. This chain joins TRBV5-4 and TRBJ2-3, with D unclear. The CDR3 covers 14 residues. Trimming took off 0 bases at V and 0 bases at J, with 5 bases between the two ends. Germline V gene data show CDR1 as SGHNT and CDR2 as YYREEE (reference sequence).

Written as DNA, the CDR3 is TGTGCCAGCACCGGGCCAAATGAAAAACTGTTTTTT. Its protein is CASTGPNEKLFF. The V and J genes are TRBV28 and TRBJ1-4; D remains ambiguous. Germline V CDR1 and CDR2: MDHEN, SYDVKM. This CDR3 comprises 12 residues. Trimming shortened V by 7 bases and J by 5 bases, and 8 bases separated the two germline ends.

The chain couples TRBV7-9 to TRBJ2-2; D perhaps matches TRBD2 (6 bases). This CDR3 has 16 amino acids. Germline V gene data show CDR1 as SEHNR and CDR2 as FQNEAQ (reference sequence). Trimming stripped 4 bases from V and 0 bases from J, with 12 bases between. In nucleotides, the CDR3 is TGTGCCAGCAGCTACCGGGACTGGACGAACACCGGGGAGCTGTTTTTT. Protein sequence: CASSYRDWTNTGELFF.

The V call is TRBV27, the J call TRBJ2-1, with D possibly matching TRBD2 (6 bases). The germline gives CDR1 MNHEY, CDR2 SMNVEV (reference sequence). There are 16 residues in the CDR3. Trimming removed 2 bases from V and 5 bases from J, with 16 bases in between. Written as DNA, the CDR3 is TGTGCCAGCAGTTTAATAGCGCTAGGGACTCACAATGAGCAGTTCTTC. The encoded protein is CASSLIALGTHNEQFF.

The V and J genes are TRBV7-3 and TRBJ2-1; TRBD2 might be the D (6 bases). V gave up 5 bases and J gave up 5 bases, with 22 bases separating them. From germline, CDR1 is SGHTA and CDR2 FQGTGA. The CDR3 is made up of 17 amino acids. The CDR3 bases are TGTGCCAGCAGCATCCGGGGGACTCGCTCACTGCACAATGAGCAGTTCTTC. As protein: CASSIRGTRSLHNEQFF.

With regard to this clone: Different DNA sequences within this sample yield the same CDR3. V usage is TRBV4-1 and J usage is TRBJ2-7; D ambiguous. This CDR3 is built from 15 residues. Trimming cost V 0 bases and J 2 bases, with 11 bases left between them. Germline assignment: CDR1 MGHRA and CDR2 YSYEKL. CDR3 coding DNA: TGCGCCAGCAGCCAAGATCGGGTTGGGACCTACGAGCAGTACTTC. It yields the protein CASSQDRVGTYEQYF.

At least ten counts were recorded for this clone. This chain connects TRBV19 to TRBJ2-7; no definite D call. The CDR3 spans 16 residues. Germline V gene data show CDR1 as LNHDA and CDR2 as SQIVND (reference sequence). The V end lost 1 base, the J end lost 5 bases, and 18 bases lay between the germline ends. The CDR3 nucleotides read TGTGCCAGTAGTATAGGAGGTCGCCTTGCCGTTGACGAGCAGTACTTC. The encoded protein is CASSIGGRLAVDEQYF.

The CDR3 sequence is CASSFGQGRIDEQYF. The CDR3 DNA reads as TGCGCCAGCAGCTTCGGACAGGGGAGGATCGACGAGCAGTACTTC. The chain joins TRBV5-1 to TRBJ2-7; 9 bases are shared with TRBD1. The length of the CDR3 is 15 residues. Per the germline V gene, CDR1 is SGHRS and CDR2 is YFSETQ. V lost 2 bases, J lost 5 bases, and 8 bases stayed unmatched.

V usage is TRBV27 and J usage is TRBJ2-1, with 11 bases matching TRBD2. The CDR3 totals 19 residues. With V trimmed by 5 bases and J by 2 bases, 14 bases remained unmatched. Germline lookup yields CDR1 MNHEY and CDR2 SMNVEV (reference sequence). CDR3 coding DNA: TGTGCCAGCAGTCCGAGACAGGGAACTAGCGGGAGCGCCTACAATGAGCAGTTCTTC. This gives the protein CASSPRQGTSGSAYNEQFF.

The V call is TRBV11-2, the J call TRBJ1-3, with D unclear. From germline, CDR1 is SGHAT and CDR2 FQNNGV. V shed 5 bases and J shed 2 bases, with 16 bases lying between them. The CDR3 loop spans 16 amino acids. In DNA form, the CDR3 reads TGTGCCAGCAGCCCTTCGTCTCAATCAACTGGAAACACCATATATTTT. Its protein product is CASSPSSQSTGNTIYF.

This clone occurred a few times. CDR3 sequence (DNA): TGTGCCAGCAGCTCCGGGACAGGGGGAAACACCATATATTTT. Its translation is CASSSGTGGNTIYF. The chain combines TRBV6-6 with TRBJ1-3, with TRBD1 matching over 9 bases. After removal of 6 bases from V and 4 bases from J, the junction contained 4 bases not matched to a gene. Looked up from germline, CDR1 is MNHNY and CDR2 is SVGAGI (reference sequence). The CDR3 runs to 14 residues.

This chain uses TRBV30 with TRBJ2-5, with 9 nucleotides matching TRBD2. The DNA end lines up better with TRBJ2-7; the J call may be wrong. The CDR3 consists of 15 residues. Germline V lookup: CDR1 GTSNPN, CDR2 SVGIG (reference sequence). The CDR3 loop is CAWSVQLAGSYEQYF. CDR3 nucleotides: TGTGCCTGGAGTGTACAGCTAGCGGGGTCCTACGAGCAGTACTTC.